The present TCR beta chain was sequenced within a study of control samples from healthy donors and cancer patients. Repertoires were generated with immunoSEQ multiplex PCR, while TCRdb's copy carries only in-frame clones and drops some. The sample shows 65,000 to 85,000 clones, about nine tenths of them seen only once. This sequence originates from a woman aged 50 to 65 with colorectal cancer. The sequenced sample consisted of PBMCs.

CDR3: CASSAWNTQYF. CDR3 bases: TGTGCCAGCAGCGCCTGGAATACGCAGTATTTT. The chain combines TRBV28 with TRBJ2-3; D gene ambiguous. V was trimmed by 6 bases and J by 7 bases, leaving 8 bases between them. Germline CDR1 MDHEN, CDR2 SYDVKM. The length of the CDR3 is 11 residues.